The entry below describes one T cell receptor beta chain. Its target is unknown. The germline V gene has CDR1 MRHNA and CDR2 SNTAGT. Deletions cut 6 bases from V and 4 bases from J, with 15 bases between. The CDR3 consists of 14 residues. The data belong to a study of cytomegalovirus exposure and HLA in healthy donors. Findings and caveats of the study: Immune exposure information available was restricted to CMV serostatus.

13 Jbeta primers and 60 Vbeta primers were used for the PCR. Clones were sequenced by immunoSEQ multiplex PCR, and TCRdb holds only the in-frame ones, with some missing. The sample includes about 94,000 clones, over 50% of them seen just once. V gene TRBV6-4 combines with J gene TRBJ2-5, with a possible D match to TRBD1 (5 bases). The source is a man younger than 40 in good health and CMV-seronegative. The sequencing sample was made of PBMCs. The CDR3 coding sequence is TGTGCCAGCAGATTATGCAGGGTAACAGAGACCCAGTACTTC. Its protein product is CASRLCRVTETQYF.